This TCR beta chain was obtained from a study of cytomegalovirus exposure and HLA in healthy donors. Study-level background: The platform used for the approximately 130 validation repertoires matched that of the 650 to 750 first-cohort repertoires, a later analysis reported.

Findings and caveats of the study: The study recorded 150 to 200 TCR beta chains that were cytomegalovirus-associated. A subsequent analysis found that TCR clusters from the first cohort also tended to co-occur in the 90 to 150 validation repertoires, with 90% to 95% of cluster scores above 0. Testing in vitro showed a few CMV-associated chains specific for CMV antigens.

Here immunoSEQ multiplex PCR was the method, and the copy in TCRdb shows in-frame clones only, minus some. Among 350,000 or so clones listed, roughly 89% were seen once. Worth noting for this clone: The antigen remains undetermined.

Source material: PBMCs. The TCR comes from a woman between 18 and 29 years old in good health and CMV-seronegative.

The CDR3: CASSLGGEPYEQYF. DNA of the CDR3: TGCGCCAGCAGCTTGGGCGGGGAGCCCTACGAGCAGTACTTC. The chain has TRBV5-1 and TRBJ2-7, with D tentatively TRBD2 (6 bases). Germline V CDR1 and CDR2: SGHRS, YFSETQ. The CDR3 extends over 14 amino acids. The V gene lost 0 bases and the J gene lost 2 bases, with 9 bases spanning the gap.